This T cell receptor beta chain was recorded in a study of CD8 T cells in ankylosing spondylitis. The CDR3 is 12 residues long. Trimming stripped 5 bases from V and 4 bases from J, with 11 bases between. Germline CDR1 and CDR2: SQVTM and ANQGSEA. Study observations and caveats: Roughly 8 highly homologous variants made up a TCR beta motif, and this motif appeared characteristic of ankylosing spondylitis blood. Matched ankylosing spondylitis synovial fluid reportedly showed significant enrichment of disease-linked clones.

This clonotype has a count of ten or more. Its matching antigen is unknown. In making TCR beta libraries, quantitative 5'-RACE with molecular barcodes was used. Each CDR3 protein is one row after TCRdb ran MiXCR on the 5' RACE reads. Of some 130,000 distinct CDR3 sequences in the sample, around 13% were seen once. The sequence came from a female donor with ankylosing spondylitis or in good health (not recorded which). This chain uses TRBV29-1 with TRBJ1-2, with a tentative D call TRBD1 (5 bases). Sequences were obtained from blood, either unsorted or a sorted T cell fraction (not recorded which). The CDR3: CSVTGTVYGYTF. The CDR3 coding sequence is TGCAGCGTTACGGGGACGGTCTATGGCTACACCTTC.